The rows below give T cell receptor beta chains drawn from one sample of a study of T-cell memory formation after mild COVID-19. TCRdb re-analysed the 5' RACE reads in MiXCR, keeping a single row per CDR3 protein. The sample shows approximately 180,000 distinct CDR3 sequences, roughly 17% of them seen only once. The sequenced sample consisted of PBMCs or a T cell subset sorted from them (not recorded which). The receptors shown here come from an adult woman who had mild COVID-19 (a few samples of this study predate the infection). Cell type and time point are not known. The CDR3 runs from the conserved cysteine through the conserved F or W. D genes are given only for firm matches. Size values are once, few and many counts, or a class for expanded clones, and some rows have none.

V gene	clone size	J gene	D gene	CDR3 protein	CDR3 DNA
TRBV21-1	.	TRBJ1-2	.	CASSKEKGTHYGYTF	TGTGCCAGCAGCAAAGAAAAGGGCACGCACTATGGCTACACCTTC
TRBV11-2	few	TRBJ2-5	TRBD2	CASSLLAGVEETQYF	TGTGCCAGCAGCTTGCTAGCGGGAGTGGAAGAGACCCAGTACTTC
TRBV7-6	few	TRBJ2-3	TRBD2	CASSSRVAGGPNTQYF	TGTGCCAGCAGCTCACGTGTGGCGGGGGGGCCCAACACGCAGTATTTT
TRBV3-1	few	TRBJ1-2	.	CASSQDRQGGGYTF	TGTGCCAGCAGCCAAGATCGGCAGGGCGGTGGCTACACCTTC
TRBV5-5	.	TRBJ1-1	TRBD1	CASSLGGTGPLARMNTEAFF	TGTGCCAGCAGCTTGGGAGGGACAGGGCCCTTGGCGCGGATGAACACTGAAGCTTTCTTT
TRBV12-3/TRBV12-4	few	TRBJ1-1	TRBD1	CASRLGQGANTEAFF	TGTGCCAGCAGACTCGGACAGGGGGCGAACACTGAAGCTTTCTTT
TRBV18	.	TRBJ2-5	.	CASSPPAGQETQYF	TGTGCCAGCTCACCACCGGCAGGGCAAGAGACCCAGTACTTC
TRBV30	few	TRBJ1-1	.	CAWSVTRGGTEAFF	TGTGCCTGGAGTGTAACGCGAGGGGGTACTGAAGCTTTCTTT
TRBV3-1	.	TRBJ1-1	.	CASSQVAGHTEAFF	TGTGCCAGCAGCCAAGTTGCCGGACACACTGAAGCTTTCTTT
TRBV5-1	.	TRBJ1-4	.	CASSPGSTGTNEKLFF	TGCGCCAGCAGCCCCGGCTCCACAGGGACTAATGAAAAACTGTTTTTT
TRBV20-1	.	TRBJ2-1	.	CSVSGLNNEQFF	TGCAGTGTGAGTGGTTTAAACAATGAGCAGTTCTTC
TRBV30	many	TRBJ2-7	TRBD1	CACGRGLEQYF	TGTGCCTGCGGCAGGGGGCTCGAGCAGTACTTC
TRBV20-1	few	TRBJ2-5	.	CSASLGPETQYF	TGCAGTGCTAGCCTTGGGCCCGAGACCCAGTACTTC
TRBV20-1	.	TRBJ2-5	.	CSARDPVRTPQETQYF	TGCAGTGCTAGAGATCCTGTGAGGACGCCTCAAGAGACCCAGTACTTC
TRBV12-3/TRBV12-4	many	TRBJ1-1	TRBD1	CASSSYLGQMNTEAFF	TGTGCCAGCAGTTCCTATCTGGGACAGATGAACACTGAAGCTTTCTTT
TRBV11-3	few	TRBJ2-2	.	CASSYGAQNTGELFF	TGTGCCAGCAGCTACGGGGCCCAGAACACCGGGGAGCTGTTTTTT
TRBV5-1	.	TRBJ2-5	TRBD2	CASSLGSGGNQETQYF	TGCGCCAGCAGCTTGGGGAGCGGGGGGAACCAAGAGACCCAGTACTTC
TRBV7-9	.	TRBJ2-5	.	CASSPVPQETQYF	TGTGCCAGCAGCCCCGTTCCCCAAGAGACCCAGTACTTC
TRBV4-2	many	TRBJ2-7	.	CASSHIPYEQYF	TGTGCCAGCAGCCATATCCCCTACGAGCAGTACTTC
TRBV24-1	.	TRBJ1-3	.	CATSGHTGNTIYF	TGTGCCACCAGTGGTCACACCGGAAACACCATATATTTT
TRBV3-1	.	TRBJ2-3	.	CASSLKAYTQYF	TGTGCCAGCTCCCTAAAGGCGTATACGCAGTATTTT
TRBV19	few	TRBJ2-3	.	CASSIGQTFTDTQYF	TGTGCCAGTAGTATCGGACAGACCTTCACAGATACGCAGTATTTT
TRBV24-1	.	TRBJ2-1	.	CATSDSTAVPARQFF	TGTGCCACCAGTGATTCCACCGCCGTCCCAGCCCGGCAGTTCTTC
TRBV7-8	.	TRBJ2-2	.	CASSLVETPNTGELFF	TGTGCCAGCAGCTTAGTAGAGACTCCGAACACCGGGGAGCTGTTTTTT
TRBV3-1	.	TRBJ1-1	.	CASSQDPGATEAFF	TGTGCCAGCAGCCAAGATCCGGGTGCCACTGAAGCTTTCTTT
TRBV7-9	few	TRBJ2-2	TRBD2	CASSQLAGANTGELFF	TGTGCCAGCAGCCAACTAGCGGGCGCGAACACCGGGGAGCTGTTTTTT
TRBV12-3/TRBV12-4	few	TRBJ2-1	.	CASSPTSRVWGRNEQFF	TGTGCCAGCAGCCCTACGTCCCGGGTGTGGGGTAGAAATGAGCAGTTCTTC
TRBV7-9	.	TRBJ2-1	.	CASSFYGRAYNEQFF	TGTGCCAGCAGCTTTTACGGCAGAGCCTACAATGAGCAGTTCTTC
TRBV6-1	few	TRBJ2-1	TRBD2	CASSEVAGDEGEQFF	TGTGCCAGCAGTGAAGTAGCGGGAGATGAGGGTGAGCAGTTCTTC
TRBV30	many	TRBJ2-1	.	CAWSSGTDLNEQFF	TGTGCCTGGTCCTCCGGGACGGACTTAAATGAGCAGTTCTTC
TRBV4-2	.	TRBJ2-1	.	CASSPEGANEQFF	TGTGCCAGCAGTCCCGAGGGTGCGAATGAGCAGTTCTTC
TRBV11-2	.	TRBJ2-1	.	CASSLGVLKSNEQFF	TGTGCCAGCAGCTTAGGTGTGTTGAAGAGCAATGAGCAGTTCTTC
TRBV20-1	few	TRBJ2-5	TRBD2	CSAIPRLAGLQETQYF	TGCAGTGCCATCCCCCGCCTAGCGGGCCTACAAGAGACCCAGTACTTC